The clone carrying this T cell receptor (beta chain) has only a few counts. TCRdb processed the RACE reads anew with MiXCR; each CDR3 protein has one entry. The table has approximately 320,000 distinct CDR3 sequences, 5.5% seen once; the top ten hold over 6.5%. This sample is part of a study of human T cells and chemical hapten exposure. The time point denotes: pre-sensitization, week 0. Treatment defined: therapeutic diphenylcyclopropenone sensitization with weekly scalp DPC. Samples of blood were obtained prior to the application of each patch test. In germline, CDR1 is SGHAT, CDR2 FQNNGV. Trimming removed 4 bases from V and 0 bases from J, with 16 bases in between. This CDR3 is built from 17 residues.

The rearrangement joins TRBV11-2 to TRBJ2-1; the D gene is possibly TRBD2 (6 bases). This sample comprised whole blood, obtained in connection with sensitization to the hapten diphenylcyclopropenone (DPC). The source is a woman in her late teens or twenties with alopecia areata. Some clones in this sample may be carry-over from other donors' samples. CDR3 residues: CASSSPRRGPSYNEQFF. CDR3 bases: TGTGCCAGCAGCTCCCCTAGGAGGGGCCCCTCCTACAATGAGCAGTTCTTC.